The T cell receptor beta chain described here comes from a study of blood T cells in healthy people across ages. Study context: The capture of about one barcoded beta molecule per two T cells was achieved by template switching.

CDR1 and CDR2 from the germline V gene are SGHTA and FQGNSA. This CDR3 spans 13 amino acids. Trimming stripped 2 bases from V and 0 bases from J, with 2 bases between. With a J-beta primer mix and a sample-barcoded 5' primer, a second PCR ran about 6 to 11 cycles. TCRdb reprocessed the 5' RACE reads with MiXCR, giving one entry per CDR3 protein. The profile shows about 1.5 million distinct CDR3 sequences, under 55% of them singletons. Remarks on this clonotype: This may arise from a read error, as a much more abundant clone is one base away.

The rearrangement uses TRBV7-2 and TRBJ1-3; D not resolved. The material sequenced was blood. This clonotype originated in a woman under 30 in good health. The CDR3, as DNA: TGTGCCAGCAGCTTAATCTCTGGAAACACCATATATTTT. This translates into CASSLISGNTIYF.